This TCR beta chain was documented in a study of beta chain features in type 1 diabetes. Expressed TCRB transcripts were sequenced because the entire RNA isolate underwent reverse transcription. Only in-frame clones appear in the TCRdb table, and some are missing; sequencing was by immunoSEQ multiplex PCR. The sample yields 60,000 or so clones, roughly three fifths seen once. The study, taken as a whole, reports: High TCR expression in some cells could lead to their over-representation in cDNA sequencing.

Of note for this clone: Antigen specificity is unknown.

V dropped 7 bases and J dropped 5; count of bases not matched to a gene: 7. This CDR3 comprises 14 residues. Per the germline V gene, CDR1 is MNHNS and CDR2 is SASEGT. The chain has TRBV6-1 and TRBJ2-1, with 8 bases identical to TRBD2. Sequencing was carried out using Tregs from blood. This TCR was recovered from a woman under 30 in good health. CDR3 sequence (DNA): TGTGCCAGCATTGACACTAGCGGAAACAATGAGCAGTTCTTC. It specifies CASIDTSGNNEQFF.